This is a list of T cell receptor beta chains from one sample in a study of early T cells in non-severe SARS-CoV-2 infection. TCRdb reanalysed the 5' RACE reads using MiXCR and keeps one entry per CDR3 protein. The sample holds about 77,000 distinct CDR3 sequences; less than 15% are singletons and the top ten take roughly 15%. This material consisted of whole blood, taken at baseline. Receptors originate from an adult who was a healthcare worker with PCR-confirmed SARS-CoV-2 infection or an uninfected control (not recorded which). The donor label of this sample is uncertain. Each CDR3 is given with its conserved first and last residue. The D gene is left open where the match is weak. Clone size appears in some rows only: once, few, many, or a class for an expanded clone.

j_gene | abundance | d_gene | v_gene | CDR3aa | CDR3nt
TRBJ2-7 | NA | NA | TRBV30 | CAWNEGYPTYEQYF | TGTGCCTGGAATGAGGGTTATCCGACCTACGAGCAGTACTTC
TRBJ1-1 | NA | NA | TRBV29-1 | CSVPRENTEAFF | TGCAGCGTCCCTAGGGAGAACACTGAAGCTTTCTTT
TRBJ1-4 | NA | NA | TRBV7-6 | CASSLGGTHEKLFF | TGTGCCAGCAGCTTGGGCGGCACCCATGAAAAACTGTTTTTT
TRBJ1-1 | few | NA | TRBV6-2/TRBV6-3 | CASTSTTEAFF | TGTGCCAGCACCTCGACCACTGAAGCTTTCTTT
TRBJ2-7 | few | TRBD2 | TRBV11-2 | CASSLAPTSEKSEQYF | TGTGCCAGCAGCTTAGCACCTACTAGCGAAAAAAGCGAGCAGTACTTC
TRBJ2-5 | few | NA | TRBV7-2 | CASSLRGPETQYF | TGTGCCAGCAGCTTACGGGGGCCGGAGACCCAGTACTTC
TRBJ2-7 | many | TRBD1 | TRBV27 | CASSSGTGGYEQYF | TGTGCCAGCAGTTCTGGGACAGGGGGCTACGAGCAGTACTTC
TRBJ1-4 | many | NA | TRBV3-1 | CASSQEQQGPTKRNEKLFF | TGTGCCAGCAGCCAGGAACAACAGGGACCAACTAAGCGTAATGAAAAACTGTTTTTT
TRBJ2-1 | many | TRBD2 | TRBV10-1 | CASSIAGGPYNEQFF | TGCGCCAGCAGTATAGCGGGAGGACCGTACAATGAGCAGTTCTTC
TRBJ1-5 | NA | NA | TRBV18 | CASSPFDPQVDQPQHF | TGTGCCAGCTCACCTTTTGATCCGCAGGTCGATCAGCCCCAGCATTTT
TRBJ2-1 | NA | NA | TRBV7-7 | CASSLELALGVNEQFF | TGTGCCAGCAGCTTAGAACTAGCTCTAGGGGTTAATGAGCAGTTCTTC
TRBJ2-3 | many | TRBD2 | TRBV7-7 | CAIKGLAGGNRSTDTQYF | TGTGCCATAAAGGGACTAGCGGGGGGGAACCGCAGCACAGATACGCAGTATTTT
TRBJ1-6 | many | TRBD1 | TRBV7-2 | CASSSTGSDYSPLHF | TGTGCCAGCAGCTCGACAGGGAGTGACTACTCACCCCTCCACTTT
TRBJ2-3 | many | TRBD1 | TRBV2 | CASDGQGATDTQYF | TGTGCCAGCGACGGACAGGGGGCAACAGATACGCAGTATTTT
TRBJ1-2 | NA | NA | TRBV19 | CASSQVVQGYGYTF | TGTGCCAGTAGTCAGGTTGTCCAGGGCTATGGCTACACCTTC
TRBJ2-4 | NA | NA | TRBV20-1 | CSGKPLAKNIQYF | TGCAGTGGTAAACCGCTAGCCAAAAACATTCAGTACTTC
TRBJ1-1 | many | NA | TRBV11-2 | CASSPRVPEAFF | TGTGCCAGCAGCCCCAGGGTCCCTGAAGCTTTCTTT
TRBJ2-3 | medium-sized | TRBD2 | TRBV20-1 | CSASRLAGVFYF | TGCAGTGCTAGCCGACTAGCGGGTGTGTTCTATTTT
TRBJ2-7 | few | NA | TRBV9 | CASLPPGGGSFYEQYF | TGTGCCAGCTTACCCCCGGGCGGAGGGTCATTCTACGAGCAGTACTTC
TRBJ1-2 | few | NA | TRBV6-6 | CASSPSGRLVGGYTF | TGTGCCAGCAGTCCTTCCGGACGGCTCGTCGGCGGCTACACCTTC
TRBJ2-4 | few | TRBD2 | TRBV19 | CASRGGGANIQYF | TGTGCCAGTCGGGGCGGGGGGGCGAACATTCAGTACTTC
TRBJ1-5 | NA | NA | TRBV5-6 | CASSLEGTGTPEGNQPQHF | TGTGCCAGCAGCTTGGAGGGAACCGGGACCCCCGAAGGCAATCAGCCCCAGCATTTT
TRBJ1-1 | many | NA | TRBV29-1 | CSVVGQINTEAFF | TGCAGCGTTGTAGGGCAAATCAACACTGAAGCTTTCTTT
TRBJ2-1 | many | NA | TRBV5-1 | CASSLSRGSYNEQFF | TGCGCCAGCAGCTTAAGTCGAGGGTCCTACAATGAGCAGTTCTTC
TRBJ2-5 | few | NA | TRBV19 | CASTQGPSRGTQYF | TGTGCCAGTACCCAAGGCCCGTCAAGGGGGACCCAGTACTTC
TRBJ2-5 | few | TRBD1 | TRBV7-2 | CASSLAGTVQETQYF | TGTGCCAGCAGCTTAGCTGGGACAGTACAAGAGACCCAGTACTTC
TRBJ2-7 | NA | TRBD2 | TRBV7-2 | CASSSFTSGPYEQYF | TGTGCCAGCAGCTCATTCACTAGCGGACCCTACGAGCAGTACTTC
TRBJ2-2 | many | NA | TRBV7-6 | CASSLAYGSRELFF | TGTGCCAGCAGCTTAGCGTATGGGTCCCGGGAGCTGTTTTTT
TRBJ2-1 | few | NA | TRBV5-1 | CASSSLGGSLFNEQFF | TGCGCCAGCAGCTCGCTAGGGGGAAGTCTCTTCAATGAGCAGTTCTTC
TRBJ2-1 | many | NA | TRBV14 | CASSQAGLPSQFF | TGTGCCAGCAGCCAGGCCGGACTTCCTTCGCAGTTCTTC
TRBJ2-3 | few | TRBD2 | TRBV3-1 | CASSTRTSGITDTQYF | TGTGCCAGCAGCACACGGACTAGCGGAATCACAGATACGCAGTATTTT
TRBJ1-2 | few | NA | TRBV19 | CASSILYGYTF | TGTGCCAGTAGTATTCTCTATGGCTACACCTTC
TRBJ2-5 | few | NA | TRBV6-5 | CASSKGVNRKTQYF | TGTGCCAGCAGTAAGGGGGTGAATAGGAAGACCCAGTACTTC
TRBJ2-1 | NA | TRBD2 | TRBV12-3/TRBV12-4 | CASSPGTSGRGSYNEQFF | TGTGCCAGCAGCCCGGGGACTAGCGGGAGGGGTAGCTACAATGAGCAGTTCTTC
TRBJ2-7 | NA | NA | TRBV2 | CASRWILYDSPEQYF | TGTGCCAGCAGGTGGATCCTGTACGACAGCCCCGAGCAGTACTTC
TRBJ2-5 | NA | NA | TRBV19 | CASSMWATIQQETQYF | TGTGCCAGTAGTATGTGGGCGACGATACAACAAGAGACCCAGTACTTC
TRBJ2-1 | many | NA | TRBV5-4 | CASSRPGASNEQFF | TGTGCCAGCAGCCGCCCCGGGGCATCGAACGAGCAGTTCTTC
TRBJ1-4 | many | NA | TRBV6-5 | CASSYWQPSESTNEKLFF | TGTGCCAGCAGTTACTGGCAACCCAGCGAATCAACTAATGAAAAACTGTTTTTT
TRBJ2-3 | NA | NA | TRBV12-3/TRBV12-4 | CASSFVELTDTQYF | TGTGCCAGCAGTTTTGTTGAGCTAACAGATACGCAGTATTTT
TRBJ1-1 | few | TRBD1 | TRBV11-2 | CASSLNRQGENTEAFF | TGTGCCAGCAGCTTGAATAGGCAGGGGGAGAACACTGAAGCTTTCTTT
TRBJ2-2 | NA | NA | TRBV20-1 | CSAVTGERGTGELFF | TGCAGTGCTGTCACTGGGGAAAGAGGGACCGGGGAGCTGTTTTTT
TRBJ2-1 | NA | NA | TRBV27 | CASTAGHEQFF | TGTGCCAGCACTGCGGGGCATGAGCAGTTCTTC
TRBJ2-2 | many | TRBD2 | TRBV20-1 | CSASPPSGQDRELFF | TGCAGTGCTAGCCCCCCTAGCGGCCAAGACCGGGAGCTGTTTTTT
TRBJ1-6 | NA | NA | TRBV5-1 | CASSLGTVESPLHF | TGCGCCAGCAGCTTGGGGACAGTAGAGTCACCCCTCCACTTT
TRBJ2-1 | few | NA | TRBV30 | CAWTVLAPEQFF | TGTGCCTGGACTGTACTAGCTCCTGAGCAGTTCTTC
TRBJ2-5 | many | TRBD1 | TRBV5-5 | CASSLGQELQETQYF | TGTGCCAGCAGCCTGGGACAGGAGCTCCAAGAGACCCAGTACTTC
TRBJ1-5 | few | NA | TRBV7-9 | CASSLVGAGHNQPQHF | TGTGCCAGCAGCTTAGTGGGCGCGGGGCACAATCAGCCCCAGCATTTT
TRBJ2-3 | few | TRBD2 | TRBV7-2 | CASSFLRIREDTDTQYF | TGTGCCAGCAGCTTCCTTAGGATTCGGGAGGATACAGATACGCAGTATTTT
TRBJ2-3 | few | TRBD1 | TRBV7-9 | CATRPGTGTSDTQYF | TGTGCCACCCGTCCCGGGACAGGCACCTCGGATACGCAGTATTTT
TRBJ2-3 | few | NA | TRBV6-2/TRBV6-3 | CASSYNVLRTDTQYF | TGTGCCAGCAGTTACAATGTGCTTAGGACAGATACGCAGTATTTT
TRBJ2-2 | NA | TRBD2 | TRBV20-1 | CSARPRTSGGHGELFF | TGCAGTGCTAGGCCTCGGACTAGCGGGGGGCACGGGGAGCTGTTTTTT
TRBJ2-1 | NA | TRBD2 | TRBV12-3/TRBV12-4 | CASSSPLGLAAYNEQFF | TGTGCCAGCAGTTCCCCTTTGGGACTAGCGGCCTACAATGAGCAGTTCTTC
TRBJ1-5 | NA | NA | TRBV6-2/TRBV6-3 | CASSWNGRAQHF | TGTGCCAGCAGTTGGAATGGGCGGGCCCAGCATTTT
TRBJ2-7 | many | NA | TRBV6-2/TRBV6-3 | CASGTYYEQYF | TGTGCCAGCGGGACATACTACGAGCAGTACTTC
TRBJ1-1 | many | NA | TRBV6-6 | CASSYSQAAFAEVFF | TGTGCCAGCAGTTACTCGCAGGCCGCGTTTGCTGAAGTTTTCTTT